The subject of this entry is one T cell receptor (beta chain). Antigen specificity is unknown. The sample originates from a study of vaccination effects on CD4 cells after COVID-19. Overall study results and limits: Sampling in the study covered few convalescent patients and included no early post-infection timepoints. Substantial clonal contraction characterized both infection- and vaccine-induced clones late after vaccination. Following vaccination, convalescents' spike-reactive clones were mostly new ones induced by the vaccine.

Researchers isolated CD4+ T cells once roughly ten days of culture had elapsed. Confirmation by PCR established that the person had SARS-CoV-2 infection between March and December 2020. All participants had two doses of either the BNT162b2 or mRNA-1273 vaccine. A half-volume exchange with IL-2 medium occurred on days 3 and 7. Deletions cut 2 bases from V and 6 bases from J, with 16 bases between. Germline-derived CDR1 and CDR2 are GTSNPN and SVGIG (reference sequence). This CDR3 is 14 amino acids long. Data came from immunoSEQ multiplex PCR; TCRdb stores just in-frame clones and leaves some out. Altogether around 53,000 clones are present, over 60% being singletons, with the ten largest covering approximately 5.6%.

V is TRBV30 and J is TRBJ1-2; unclear D gene. The input for sequencing was CD4+ T cells from PBMCs cultured without peptide, taken after COVID-19 vaccination. The receptor was isolated from a human donor who had a prior SARS-CoV-2 infection. CDR3 amino acids: CAWSPSSVVDGYTF. CDR3 nucleotides: TGTGCCTGGAGTCCCAGCAGTGTAGTGGATGGCTACACCTTC.